The entry below gives a single T cell receptor (beta chain) sequence along with its context. This clonotype was seen a few times. What this receptor recognizes is not known. The input lacks base qualities; no much larger clone sits a single base away. The method behind the library was 5' RACE. These reads were obtained on an Illumina HiSeq 2500. A second PCR of roughly 7 to 11 cycles was performed with a sample-barcoded 5' primer and a J-beta primer mix. Each TCR beta cDNA molecule received a unique molecular identifier from a template-switch 5' adaptor carrying 12 random nucleotides. Each sample yielded at least 3 million CDR3-containing paired-end reads. First-strand cDNA was synthesized from all RNA with the Mint cDNA synthesis kit, primed by a TRBC-specific oligonucleotide. After uracil-DNA glycosylase treatment, a first 18-cycle PCR used universal primers M1SS and BC2_uni_R on all cDNA. Per the source publication's procedure: Each sample was normalized by randomly selecting 1 million high-quality reads, each carrying a distinct molecular identifier. Instead of being binned into consensus sequences, reads that shared molecular identifiers were thrown out. MiTCR, set to a Q25 quality threshold and the strictest error-elimination algorithm, was used for CDR3 identification, clonotype clustering and error correction. A nonparametric unseen species model using Euler transformation provided a lower-bound estimate of total TCR beta diversity. Using fastp at Q25 and MiXCR, TCRdb reprocessed the public reads and kept productive beta chains. Under each unique CDR3 protein, matching rows form one entry showing the most common genes and DNA. TCRdb's processing, not the study's, gives the V and J calls here. This sample gives 850,000 to 1,000,000 distinct CDR3 sequences in total; 45% to 60% of them show up just once. The ten biggest clones cover about a fifth of the sample.

V drops 2 bases and J drops 4 bases, leaving 10 bases in between. CDR1 SGDLS and CDR2 YYNGEE were looked up in the germline V gene. The CDR3 contains 14 residues, cysteine and phenylalanine counted. CDR3 DNA is the only sequence kept; it has 42 bases, read in frame from the first base. The donors were 40 or so Caucasian individuals from Russia, aged roughly 6 to 100 years, who were systemically healthy. Each donor gave ten milliliters of peripheral blood, collected into EDTA-treated Vacutainer tubes. PBMCs were isolated by Ficoll-Paque density-gradient centrifugation, with at least 7 million obtained per sample. Total RNA, at least 6 micrograms per sample, was extracted from PBMCs with Trizol reagent. The percentages of naive CD45RAhigh/CD27high T cells were determined by flow cytometry on a PBMC aliquot from every donor. The data were obtained in a study of blood T cells in healthy people across ages (dated by TCRdb to 2014 to 2015). Describing the broader study: In model experiments, template switching captured about one uniquely barcoded TCR beta cDNA molecule for every two T cells. To track age-related changes in TCR beta repertoire diversity, the study relied on deep sequencing normalized with unique cDNA molecular identifiers. Donors were grouped into four age groups: young (average roughly 15 years), middle-aged (roughly 40), aged (approximately 58) and long-lived (approximately 75). To avoid experimental bias, donors of different ages were spread randomly across the sequencing lanes. For two donors (one aged 18 to 29 and one aged 80 or older), the study analyzed two additional independent replicas of 1 million unique cDNA reads from the same blood draw. Here is what the overall study found, with its caveats: As age increased, observed TCR beta diversity per million T cells dropped in a roughly linear way, and a significant reduction was already evident by age 40. Compared with the aged group, more naive CD4+ T cells, fewer expanded clones and increased TCR diversity were shown by the long-lived group, suggesting age selection. A strong correlation was found between observed TCR beta diversity and the percentage of naive T cells measured by flow cytometry. Estimates of total diversity based on one million sequenced T cells were considered lower bounds and underestimates. Because donor CMV infection status was unknown, age-related changes in expanded clonotypes were potentially confounded. Conclusive comparison of naive and antigen-experienced compartments was prevented by the profiling of bulk unsorted PBMCs.

Material for sequencing was blood. The chain uses TRBV9 and TRBJ1-5, with an unclear D gene assignment. This sequence was found in a woman aged 55-70 years in good health. In nucleotide form, the sequence is TGTGCCAGCAGCGTCGATTCCATTAATCAGCCCCAGCATTTT. It translates to CASSVDSINQPQHF.